This T cell receptor (beta chain) was obtained from a study of T cell repertoires in cytomegalovirus infection. The wider study: Public TCR beta signatures were indicative of both CMV infection and a matching HLA type.

TCRdb processed the reads anew with MiXCR; each CDR3 protein has one entry. The sample holds approximately 340,000 distinct CDR3 sequences, about 29% seen once. Study-wide results and caveats: Accumulated public TCR beta family frequency recognized individuals carrying CMV together with the relevant HLA.

The CDR3 is made up of 14 amino acids. Per the germline V gene, CDR1 is SGHRS and CDR2 is YFSETQ. Losses at the gene ends were 6 bases for V and 0 bases for J; bases not matched to a gene: 3. This clonotype appeared a few times. Antigen: not known. This clonotype was sampled from a human donor in good health (CMV status not recorded). Some clones in this sample may be carry-over from other donors' samples. The chain couples TRBV5-1 to TRBJ2-3; 8 bases match TRBD2. The sample consisted of cultured PBMCs, taken from culture after CMV antigen stimulation. As DNA, the CDR3 is TGCGCCAGCACCCGGGGGGGGAGCACAGATACGCAGTATTTT. Encoded protein: CASTRGGSTDTQYF.